This entry lists 23 T cell receptor beta chains sequenced from one sample in a study of cytomegalovirus exposure and HLA in healthy donors. Use of 60 Vbeta and 13 Jbeta primers characterized the PCR. Clones were sequenced by immunoSEQ multiplex PCR, and TCRdb holds only the in-frame ones, with some missing. The table includes around 300,000 clones, around 65% detected once. Sequencing used PBMCs. The receptors here all came from a female donor in good health and CMV-seronegative.

This rearrangement joins TRBV7-2 to TRBJ2-2; D uncertain. Germline V gene lookup returns CDR1 SGHTA and CDR2 FQGNSA. The CDR3 contains 15 residues. Between the trimmed V and J ends, which lost 5 bases and 6 bases, there was a span of 16 bases. The CDR3 DNA reads as TGTGCCAGCAGCCTCCAGATGTATCGATCCGGGGAGCTGTTTTTT. Translation gives CASSLQMYRSGELFF.

The chain uses TRBV14 and TRBJ1-4; D ambiguous. CDR3 length: 15 amino acids. V was trimmed by 2 bases and J by 4 bases, leaving 11 bases between them. CDR1 is SGHDN, CDR2 FVKESK, per germline. CDR3 residues: CASSQSGRSNEKLFF. The CDR3 bases are TGTGCCAGCAGCCAAAGCGGGCGGAGTAATGAAAAACTGTTTTTT.

This clone was detected only once. The gene calls are TRBV29-1 and TRBJ2-7, with TRBD2 matching over 7 bases. This CDR3 region has 13 residues. The germline gives CDR1 SQVTM, CDR2 ANQGSEA. Trimming at V came to 4 bases and at J to 0 bases, leaving 3 bases not matched to a gene. CDR3 nucleotide sequence: TGCAGCGTTGTGGCGGGAGCCTCCTACGAGCAGTACTTC. It translates to CSVVAGASYEQYF.

V gene TRBV6-1 combines with J gene TRBJ1-1, with D perhaps matching TRBD1 (5 bases). The CDR3 sequence is 14 residues long. In germline, CDR1 is MNHNS, CDR2 SASEGT. V lost 3 bases, J lost 3 bases, and 11 bases lay in between. The CDR3 DNA reads as TGTGCCAGCAGTGAGAGTGGAGGGGACACTGAAGCTTTCTTT. Translating it yields CASSESGGDTEAFF.

A word on this clone: One junction end disagrees with the germline gene, perhaps due to a read error. The chain carries TRBV7-7 and TRBJ2-1, with D tentatively TRBD2 (6 bases). Looked up from germline, CDR1 is SSHAT and CDR2 is FNYEAQ (reference sequence). The CDR3 runs to 15 residues. The CDR3: CASSLREAPHNEQFF. The CDR3 DNA reads as TGTGCTAGCAGCTTAAGGGAGGCACCACACAATGAGCAGTTCTTC.

The rearrangement uses TRBV27 and TRBJ2-5; D not certain. Trimming took off 3 bases at V and 5 bases at J, with 16 bases between the two ends. Germline CDR1 and CDR2: MNHEY and SMNVEV (reference sequence). This CDR3 has 15 amino acids. CDR3 sequence: CASSLSPQEAETQYF. CDR3 DNA: TGTGCCAGCAGTTTGTCCCCCCAAGAGGCGGAGACCCAGTACTTC.

This chain connects TRBV5-5 to TRBJ2-2; no firm D call. The V end lost 2 bases, the J end lost 6 bases, and 20 bases lay between the germline ends. The CDR3 length is 17 residues. The germline gives CDR1 SGHKS, CDR2 YYEKEE (reference sequence). The CDR3 sequence: CASSFSSRSVVAGELFF. The CDR3 DNA reads as TGTGCCAGCAGCTTTTCGAGCCGGTCGGTTGTTGCCGGGGAGCTGTTTTTT.

This sequence joins TRBV28 and TRBJ2-1, with D perhaps matching TRBD2 (6 bases). The CDR3 spans 13 residues. Germline V lookup: CDR1 MDHEN, CDR2 SYDVKM. With 3 bases removed from V and 9 bases from J, the gap between germline ends came to 12 bases. For the CDR3, the DNA is TGTGCCAGCAGTTTGGGGGGATGGGGTGAGCAGTTCTTC. The encoded protein is CASSLGGWGEQFF.

This clone was observed a single time. V gene TRBV9 combines with J gene TRBJ2-3, with D uncertain. V was trimmed by 2 bases and J by 1 base, leaving 8 bases between them. The CDR3 is 14 residues long. Germline V gives CDR1 SGDLS, CDR2 YYNGEE. CDR3 protein: CASSVWSGTDTQYF. CDR3 DNA sequence: TGTGCCAGCAGCGTTTGGAGCGGCACAGATACGCAGTATTTT.

The chain joins TRBV5-6 to TRBJ2-7; 7 bases agree with TRBD1. The germline V gene has CDR1 SGHDT and CDR2 YYEEEE. The CDR3 loop spans 15 amino acids. V dropped 4 bases and J dropped 0; count of bases not matched to a gene: 7. The chain's CDR3 is CASSPKGASSYEQYF. The CDR3 DNA follows: TGTGCCAGCAGCCCCAAGGGGGCGAGCTCCTACGAGCAGTACTTC.

The gene calls are TRBV18 and TRBJ1-5, with a weak D call TRBD1 (5 bases). The CDR3 is made up of 13 amino acids. V gave up 1 base and J gave up 4 bases, with 5 bases separating them. The V gene's germline CDR1 is KGHSH and CDR2 LQKENI. The CDR3 region is CASSPQGNQPQHF. CDR3 sequence (DNA): TGTGCCAGCTCACCACAGGGGAATCAGCCCCAGCATTTT.

The chain joins TRBV7-9 to TRBJ1-1; tentatively, D is TRBD1 (5 bases). Germline V gene data show CDR1 as SEHNR and CDR2 as FQNEAQ (reference sequence). This CDR3 comprises 14 residues. Trimming took off 7 bases at V and 1 base at J, with 13 bases between the two ends. The CDR3 bases are TGTGCCAGCAAAGCAGGGTTAACGAACACTGAAGCTTTCTTT. Protein: CASKAGLTNTEAFF. The full variable domain, rest sourced from reference TRBV7-9 and TRBJ1-1, is DTGVSQNPRHKITKRGQNVTFRCDPISEHNRLYWYRQTLGQGPEFLTYFQNEAQLEKSRLLSDRFSAERPKGSFSTLEIQRTEQGDSAMYLCASKAGLTNTEAFFGQGTRLTVV.

With respect to this clone: A junction end diverges from the germline sequence, so it may reflect a read error. The chain joins TRBV4-1 to TRBJ1-1, with D perhaps matching TRBD1 (6 bases). The CDR3 length is 15 residues. Germline lookup yields CDR1 MGHRA and CDR2 YSYEKL. CDR3 sequence: CASTQQGFSNTEAFF. The CDR3 coding sequence is TGCGCCAGCACCCAACAGGGATTTTCGAACACTGAAGCTTTCTTT.

V is TRBV6-5 and J is TRBJ2-7, with 7 positions matching TRBD2. Per the germline V gene, CDR1 is MNHEY and CDR2 is SVGAGI. The CDR3 covers 15 residues. V was pared by 2 bases and J by 0 bases, with 4 bases of the junction left unmatched. CDR3 loop: CASSYSGIGSYEQYF. In nucleotides, the CDR3 is TGTGCCAGCAGTTACAGCGGGATTGGCTCCTACGAGCAGTACTTC.

The V gene is TRBV6-5, the J gene TRBJ2-1; possible D gene TRBD2, 7 bases. The CDR3 loop spans 14 amino acids. The V gene lost 2 bases and the J gene lost 8 bases, with 13 bases spanning the gap. The germline gives CDR1 MNHEY, CDR2 SVGAGI. CDR3 sequence: CASSYAGEGDEQFF. For the CDR3, the DNA is TGTGCCAGCAGTTACGCAGGGGAGGGTGATGAGCAGTTCTTC.

The chain is built from TRBV11-1 and TRBJ1-1; D may be TRBD1 (5 bases). V lost 2 bases and J 3 bases, leaving 22 bases between the germline ends. The CDR3 is 18 residues long. The V gene's germline CDR1 is SGHAT and CDR2 FQDESV (reference sequence). In nucleotides, the CDR3 is TGTGCCAGCAGCTTATATTCTGCAGGGAAAAGTGGGGACACTGAAGCTTTCTTT. Translating it yields CASSLYSAGKSGDTEAFF.

The chain combines TRBV6-1 with TRBJ2-1, with 7 bases identical to TRBD2. The CDR3 covers 13 residues. The germline CDR1 and CDR2 sequences are MNHNS and SASEGT. V lost 9 bases to trimming and J lost 2 bases; unmatched junction nucleotides: 4. The CDR3 loop is CASREAAYNEQFF. CDR3 in DNA: TGTGCCAGTCGGGAGGCGGCCTACAATGAGCAGTTCTTC.

The chain employs TRBV7-9 and TRBJ1-1; D uncertain. V dropped 1 base and J dropped 3 bases, with 12 bases sitting between them. The germline CDR1 and CDR2 sequences are SEHNR and FQNEAQ (reference sequence). The CDR3 loop spans 15 amino acids. Here the CDR3 DNA reads TGTGCCAGCAGCTTAGGGCAAAGTCAGGACACTGAAGCTTTCTTT. This sequence encodes CASSLGQSQDTEAFF.

The V and J genes are TRBV7-9 and TRBJ2-2; 9 bases are a match to TRBD2. The CDR3 totals 17 residues. Per germline, CDR1 SEHNR and CDR2 FQNEAQ (reference sequence). After removal of 3 bases from V and 1 base from J, the junction contained 6 bases not matched to a gene. CDR3 DNA: TGTGCCAGCAGCTTGGGGAGCGGGAGGTTGAACACCGGGGAGCTGTTTTTT. Protein sequence: CASSLGSGRLNTGELFF. Together with reference TRBV7-9 and TRBJ2-2, the CDR3 gives the full variable domain: DTGVSQNPRHKITKRGQNVTFRCDPISEHNRLYWYRQTLGQGPEFLTYFQNEAQLEKSRLLSDRFSAERPKGSFSTLEIQRTEQGDSAMYLCASSLGSGRLNTGELFFGEGSRLTVL.

This clone turned up a few times. The rearrangement uses TRBV5-8 and TRBJ1-1; D unclear. Deletions cut 4 bases from V and 11 bases from J, with 18 bases between. Germline V gene data show CDR1 as SGHTS and CDR2 as YDEGEE. There are 13 residues in the CDR3. The CDR3, as DNA: TGTGCCAGCAGCCCCCGATTCTCGCTCCGGGCTTTCTTT. It translates to CASSPRFSLRAFF.

This sequence joins TRBV28 and TRBJ2-7, with TRBD1 matching 9 bases. The CDR3 consists of 14 residues. Looked up from germline, CDR1 is MDHEN and CDR2 is SYDVKM. With 4 bases clipped from V and 4 bases from J, the junction kept 5 bases outside the gene matches. The CDR3: CASSSRTGVYEQYF. In DNA, the CDR3 is TGTGCCAGCAGTTCTCGGACAGGGGTATACGAGCAGTACTTC.

Here the CDR3 reads CAISDEGLAVYEQYF. In DNA, the CDR3 is TGTGCCATCAGTGACGAGGGACTGGCGGTTTACGAGCAGTACTTC. The rearrangement links TRBV10-3 to TRBJ2-5; D might be TRBD2 (6 bases). The end of the DNA fits TRBJ2-7 better, so the J call may be wrong. Germline lookup yields CDR1 ENHRY and CDR2 SYGVKD. The CDR3 contains 15 residues.

The J gene is TRBJ2-7, the V gene TRBV2, with TRBD2 matching over 10 bases. The CDR3 is made up of 14 amino acids. Germline V lookup: CDR1 SNHLY, CDR2 FYNNEI. V trimming: 10 bases; J trimming: 1 base; junction bases outside the gene matches: 7. The CDR3: CANRLAGGSYEQYF. As DNA, the CDR3 is TGTGCCAACCGACTAGCGGGTGGTTCCTACGAGCAGTACTTC.